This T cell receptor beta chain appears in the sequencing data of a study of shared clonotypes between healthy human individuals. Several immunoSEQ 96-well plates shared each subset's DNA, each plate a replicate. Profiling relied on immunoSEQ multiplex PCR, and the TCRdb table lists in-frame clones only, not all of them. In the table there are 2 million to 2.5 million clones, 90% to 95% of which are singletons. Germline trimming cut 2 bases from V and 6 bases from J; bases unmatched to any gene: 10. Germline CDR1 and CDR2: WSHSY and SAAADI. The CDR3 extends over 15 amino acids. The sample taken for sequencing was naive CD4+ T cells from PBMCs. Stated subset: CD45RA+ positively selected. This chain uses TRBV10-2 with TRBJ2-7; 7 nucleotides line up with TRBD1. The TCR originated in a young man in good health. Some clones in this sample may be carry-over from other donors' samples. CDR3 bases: TGCGCCAGCAGTGAGGACAGGGTATTAGAAGGCGAGCAGTACTTC. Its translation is CASSEDRVLEGEQYF.